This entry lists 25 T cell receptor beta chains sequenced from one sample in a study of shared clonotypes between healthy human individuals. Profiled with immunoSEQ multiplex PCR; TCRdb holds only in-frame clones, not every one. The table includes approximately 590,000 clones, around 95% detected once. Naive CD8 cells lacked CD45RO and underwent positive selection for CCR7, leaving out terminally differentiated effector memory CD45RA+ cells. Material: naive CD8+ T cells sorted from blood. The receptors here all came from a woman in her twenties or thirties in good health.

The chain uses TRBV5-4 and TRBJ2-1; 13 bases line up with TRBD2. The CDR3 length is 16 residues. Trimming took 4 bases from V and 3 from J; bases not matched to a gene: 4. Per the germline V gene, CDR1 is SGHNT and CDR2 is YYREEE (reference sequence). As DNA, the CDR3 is TGTGCCAGCAGCGGGGGGACTAGCGGGATCTACAATGAGCAGTTCTTC. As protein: CASSGGTSGIYNEQFF. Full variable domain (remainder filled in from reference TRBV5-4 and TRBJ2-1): ETGVTQSPTHLIKTRGQQVTLRCSSQSGHNTVSWYQQALGQGPQFIFQYYREEENGRGNFPPRFSGLQFPNYSSELNVNALELDDSALYLCASSGGTSGIYNEQFFGPGTRLTVL.

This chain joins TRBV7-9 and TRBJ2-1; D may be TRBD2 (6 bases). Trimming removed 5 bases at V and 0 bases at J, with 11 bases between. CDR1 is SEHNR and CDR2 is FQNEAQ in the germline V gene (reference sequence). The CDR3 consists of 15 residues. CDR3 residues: CASSPLGGSYNEQFF. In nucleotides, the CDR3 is TGTGCCAGCAGCCCCCTGGGAGGCTCCTACAATGAGCAGTTCTTC.

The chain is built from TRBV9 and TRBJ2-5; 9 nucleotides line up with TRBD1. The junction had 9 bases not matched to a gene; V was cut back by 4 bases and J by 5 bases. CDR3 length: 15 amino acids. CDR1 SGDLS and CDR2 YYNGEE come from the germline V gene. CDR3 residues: CASSSQQGAKETQYF. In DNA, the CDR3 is TGTGCCAGCAGCTCACAACAGGGGGCAAAGGAGACCCAGTACTTC.

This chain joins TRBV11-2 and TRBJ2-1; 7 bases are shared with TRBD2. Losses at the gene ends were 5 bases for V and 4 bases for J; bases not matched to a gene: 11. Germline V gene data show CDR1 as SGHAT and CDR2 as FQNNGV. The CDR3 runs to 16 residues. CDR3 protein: CASSPLMSGVYNEQFF. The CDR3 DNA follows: TGTGCCAGCAGCCCCCTGATGAGCGGGGTTTACAATGAGCAGTTCTTC.

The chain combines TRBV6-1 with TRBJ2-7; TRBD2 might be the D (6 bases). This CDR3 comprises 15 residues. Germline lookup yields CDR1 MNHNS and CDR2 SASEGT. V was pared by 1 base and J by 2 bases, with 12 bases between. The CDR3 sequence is CASSEGRDRTYEQYF. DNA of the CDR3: TGTGCCAGCAGTGAAGGGAGGGACCGAACCTACGAGCAGTACTTC.

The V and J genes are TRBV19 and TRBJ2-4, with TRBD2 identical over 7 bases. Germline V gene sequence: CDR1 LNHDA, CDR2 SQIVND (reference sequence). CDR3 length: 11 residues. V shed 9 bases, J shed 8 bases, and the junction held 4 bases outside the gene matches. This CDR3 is CASGRGDIQYF. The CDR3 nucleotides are TGTGCCAGCGGACGGGGGGACATTCAGTACTTC.

The CDR3 DNA reads as TGTGCCAGTAGTATAGATCTGGAGTCGGTACCCTACGAGCAGTACTTC. It yields the protein CASSIDLESVPYEQYF. The chain recombines TRBV19 with TRBJ2-7; D ambiguous. Germline lookup yields CDR1 LNHDA and CDR2 SQIVND (reference sequence). The ends were cut back, 0 bases at V and 2 bases at J, with 14 bases in the middle. The CDR3 runs to 16 residues. The variable domain in full, with the rest retrieved from reference TRBV19 and TRBJ2-7, is DGGITQSPKYLFRKEGQNVTLSCEQNLNHDAMYWYRQDPGQGLRLIYYSQIVNDFQKGDIAEGYSVSREKKESFPLTVTSAQKNPTAFYLCASSIDLESVPYEQYFGPGTRLTVT.

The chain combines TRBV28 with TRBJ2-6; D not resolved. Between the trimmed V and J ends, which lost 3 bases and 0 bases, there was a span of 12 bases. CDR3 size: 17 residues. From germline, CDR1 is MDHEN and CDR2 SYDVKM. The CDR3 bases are TGTGCCAGCAGTTTCGAACGCATCAGCTCTGGGGCCAACGTCCTGACTTTC. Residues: CASSFERISSGANVLTF.

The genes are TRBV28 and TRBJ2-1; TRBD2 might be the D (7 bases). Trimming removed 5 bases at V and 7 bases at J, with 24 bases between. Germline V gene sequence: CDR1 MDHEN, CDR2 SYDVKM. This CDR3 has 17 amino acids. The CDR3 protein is CASSDPRLGGGENEQFF. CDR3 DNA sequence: TGTGCCAGCAGTGACCCCCGACTGGGAGGGGGAGAGAATGAGCAGTTCTTC.

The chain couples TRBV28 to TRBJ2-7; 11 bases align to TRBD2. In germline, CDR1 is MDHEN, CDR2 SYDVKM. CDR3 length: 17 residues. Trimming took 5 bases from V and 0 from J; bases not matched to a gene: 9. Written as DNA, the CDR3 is TGTGCCAGCAGTCCGCGGACTAGCGGGCCCTTCTCCTACGAGCAGTACTTC. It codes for CASSPRTSGPFSYEQYF. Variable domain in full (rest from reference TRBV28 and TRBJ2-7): DVKVTQSSRYLVKRTGEKVFLECVQDMDHENMFWYRQDPGLGLRLIYFSYDVKMKEKGDIPEGYSVSREKKERFSLILESASTNQTSMYLCASSPRTSGPFSYEQYFGPGTRLTVT.

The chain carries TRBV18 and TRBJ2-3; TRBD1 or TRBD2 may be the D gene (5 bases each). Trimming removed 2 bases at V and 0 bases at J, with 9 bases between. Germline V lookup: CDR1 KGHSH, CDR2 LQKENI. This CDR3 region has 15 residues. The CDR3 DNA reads TGTGCCAGCTCACCAGACAGCGGTAGCACAGATACGCAGTATTTT. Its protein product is CASSPDSGSTDTQYF.

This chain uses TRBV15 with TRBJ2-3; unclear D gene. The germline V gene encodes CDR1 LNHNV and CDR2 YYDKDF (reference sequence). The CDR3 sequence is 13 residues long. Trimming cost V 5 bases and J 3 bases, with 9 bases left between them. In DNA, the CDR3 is TGTGCCACCAGCGTTAAAGCGACAGATACGCAGTATTTT. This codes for CATSVKATDTQYF. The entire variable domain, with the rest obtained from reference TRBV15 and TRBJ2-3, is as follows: DAMVIQNPRYQVTQFGKPVTLSCSQTLNHNVMYWYQQKSSQAPKLLFHYYDKDFNNEADTPDNFQSRRPNTSFCFLDIRSPGLGDTAMYLCATSVKATDTQYFGPGTRLTVL.

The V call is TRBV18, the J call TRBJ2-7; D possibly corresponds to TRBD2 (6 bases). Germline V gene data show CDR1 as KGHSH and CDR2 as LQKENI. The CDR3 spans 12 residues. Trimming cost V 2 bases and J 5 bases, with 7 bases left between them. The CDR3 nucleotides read TGTGCCAGCTCACCAGGAGGGGACGAGCAGTACTTC. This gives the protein CASSPGGDEQYF.

CDR3 coding DNA: TGTGCCAGCAGCTTAAGTACTGCGGGAGGGTCCACAGATACGCAGTATTTT. It is translated as CASSLSTAGGSTDTQYF. The genes are TRBV7-3 and TRBJ2-3; 9 bases match TRBD2. V shed 1 base, J shed 2 bases, and the junction held 7 bases outside the gene matches. This CDR3 is built from 17 residues. Germline V gene lookup returns CDR1 SGHTA and CDR2 FQGTGA.

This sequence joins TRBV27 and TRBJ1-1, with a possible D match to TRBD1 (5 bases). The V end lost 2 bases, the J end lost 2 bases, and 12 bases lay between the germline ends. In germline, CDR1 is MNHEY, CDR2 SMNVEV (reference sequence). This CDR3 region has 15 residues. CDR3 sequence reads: CASSLDWTPNTEAFF. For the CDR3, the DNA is TGTGCCAGCAGTTTAGATTGGACACCCAACACTGAAGCTTTCTTT.

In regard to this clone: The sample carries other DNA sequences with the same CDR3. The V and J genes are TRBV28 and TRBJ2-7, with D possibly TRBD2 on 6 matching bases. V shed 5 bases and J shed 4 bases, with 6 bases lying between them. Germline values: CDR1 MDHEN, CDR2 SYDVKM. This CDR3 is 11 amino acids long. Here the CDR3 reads CASSGGYEQYF. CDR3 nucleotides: TGTGCCAGCAGTGGAGGGTACGAGCAGTACTTC.

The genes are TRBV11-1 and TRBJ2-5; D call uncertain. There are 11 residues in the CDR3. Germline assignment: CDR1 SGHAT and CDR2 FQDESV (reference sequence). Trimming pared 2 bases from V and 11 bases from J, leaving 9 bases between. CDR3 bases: TGTGCCAGCAGCTTAAGAAGTAGTCAGTACTTC. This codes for CASSLRSSQYF.

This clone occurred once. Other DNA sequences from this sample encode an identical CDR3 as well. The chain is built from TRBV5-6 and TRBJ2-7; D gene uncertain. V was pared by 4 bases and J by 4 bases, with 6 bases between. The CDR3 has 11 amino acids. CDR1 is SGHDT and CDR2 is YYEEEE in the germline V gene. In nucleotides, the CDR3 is TGTGCCAGCAGCGACTCTTACGAGCAGTACTTC. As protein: CASSDSYEQYF.

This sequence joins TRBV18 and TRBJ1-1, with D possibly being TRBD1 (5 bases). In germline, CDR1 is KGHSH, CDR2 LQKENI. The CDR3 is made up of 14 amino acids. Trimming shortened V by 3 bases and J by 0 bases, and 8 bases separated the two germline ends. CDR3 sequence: CASSPRGVNTEAFF. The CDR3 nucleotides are TGTGCCAGCTCACCTAGAGGGGTGAACACTGAAGCTTTCTTT.

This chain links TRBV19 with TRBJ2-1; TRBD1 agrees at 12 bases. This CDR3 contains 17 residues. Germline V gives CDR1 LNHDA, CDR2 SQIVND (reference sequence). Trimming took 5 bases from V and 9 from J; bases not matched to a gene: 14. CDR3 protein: CASSPGTGGSGLPEQFF. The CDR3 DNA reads TGTGCCAGTAGTCCCGGGACAGGGGGCTCAGGGCTCCCTGAGCAGTTCTTC.

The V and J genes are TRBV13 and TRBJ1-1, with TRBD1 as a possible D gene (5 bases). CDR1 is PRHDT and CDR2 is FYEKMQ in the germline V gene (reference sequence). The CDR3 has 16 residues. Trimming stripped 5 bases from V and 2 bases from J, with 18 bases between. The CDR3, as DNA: TGTGCCAGCAGCACATATAGTGGGGGTTATAACACTGAAGCTTTCTTT. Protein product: CASSTYSGGYNTEAFF.

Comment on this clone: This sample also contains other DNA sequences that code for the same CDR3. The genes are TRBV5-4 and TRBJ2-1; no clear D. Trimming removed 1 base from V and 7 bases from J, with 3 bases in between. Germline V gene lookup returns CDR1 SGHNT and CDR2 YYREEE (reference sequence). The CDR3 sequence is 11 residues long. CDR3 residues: CASSLINEQFF. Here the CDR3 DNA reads TGTGCCAGCAGCTTGATTAATGAGCAGTTCTTC.

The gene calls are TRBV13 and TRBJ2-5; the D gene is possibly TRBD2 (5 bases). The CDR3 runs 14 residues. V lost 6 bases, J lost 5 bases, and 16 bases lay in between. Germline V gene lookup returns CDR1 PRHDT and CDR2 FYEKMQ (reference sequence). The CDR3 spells CASSQRAVDETQYF. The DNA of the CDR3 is TGTGCCAGCAGTCAGAGGGCAGTGGATGAGACCCAGTACTTC.

CDR3 DNA: TGTGCCAGCAGCTTGGGACAGGGGCGGGGCAACAATGAGCAGTTCTTC. This sequence encodes CASSLGQGRGNNEQFF. The chain combines TRBV7-3 with TRBJ2-1, with 10 bases matching TRBD1. Germline V gene data show CDR1 as SGHTA and CDR2 as FQGTGA. The CDR3 totals 16 residues. With 3 bases clipped from V and 5 bases from J, the junction kept 7 bases outside the gene matches.

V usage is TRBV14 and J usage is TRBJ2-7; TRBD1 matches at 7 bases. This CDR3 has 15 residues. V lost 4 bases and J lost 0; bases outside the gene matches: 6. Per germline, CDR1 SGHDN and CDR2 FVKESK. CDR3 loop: CASSPRQGGSYEQYF. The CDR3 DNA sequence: TGTGCCAGCAGCCCCAGACAGGGTGGCTCCTACGAGCAGTACTTC.